These T cell receptor beta chains were read from a single sample in a study of vaccination effects on CD4 cells after COVID-19. No cognate antigen is known for these TCRs. Sequencing used immunoSEQ multiplex PCR; TCRdb keeps in-frame clones, though not all of them. The data show about 8,900 clones, with roughly 79% seen just once and around 12% held by the top ten. The specimen was CD4+ T cells from PBMCs cultured with HCoV-229E spike peptides, collected before COVID-19 vaccination. All receptors come from a human donor who received a COVID-19 vaccine. Each CDR3 is given with its conserved first and last residue. The D gene is left open where the match is weak. Where a row states a size, it is once, few, many or the class of an expanded clone; other rows omit it.

J,D,size,V,CDR3,DNA
TRBJ2-2,TRBD1,.,TRBV6-5,CASRKGGLTGELFF,TGTGCCAGCAGGAAAGGGGGCTTGACCGGGGAGCTGTTTTTT
TRBJ2-6,.,few,TRBV11-3,CASSAGGTGANVLTF,TGTGCCAGCTCGGCAGGGGGGACTGGGGCCAACGTCCTGACTTTC
TRBJ2-2,TRBD2,.,TRBV6-4,CASSDGRATGELFF,TGTGCCAGCAGTGACGGGAGGGCCACCGGGGAGCTGTTTTTT
TRBJ1-5,TRBD1,few,TRBV29-1,CSVRQGEHQPQHF,TGCAGCGTTAGACAGGGGGAACACCAGCCCCAGCATTTT
TRBJ1-1,.,.,TRBV13,CASSSEGETDTEAFF,TGTGCCAGCAGCTCGGAGGGGGAAACGGACACTGAAGCTTTCTTT
TRBJ2-1,TRBD2,.,TRBV24-1,CATSAPGTNYNEQFF,TGTGCCACCAGTGCCCCCGGGACTAACTACAATGAGCAGTTCTTC
TRBJ2-3,.,few,TRBV2,CASISRTSSTDTQYF,TGTGCCAGCATTTCTCGAACTTCTAGCACAGATACGCAGTATTTT
TRBJ2-7,TRBD2,.,TRBV7-2,CASSLELGLAATYEQYF,TGTGCCAGCAGCTTAGAGCTCGGGCTAGCGGCGACCTACGAGCAGTACTTC
TRBJ2-1,.,.,TRBV12-5,CASGPGFVHINEQFF,TGTGCTAGTGGCCCTGGATTCGTGCACATCAATGAGCAGTTCTTC
TRBJ1-1,.,.,TRBV4-1,CASSQFRTGNTEAFF,TGCGCCAGCAGCCAATTCCGGACGGGGAACACTGAAGCTTTCTTT
TRBJ2-2,TRBD1,few,TRBV6-5,CASRRQGASGELFF,TGTGCCAGCAGGAGACAGGGGGCTTCCGGGGAGCTGTTTTTT
TRBJ2-5,TRBD2,.,TRBV3-1/TRBV3-2,CASSQDLERGGEETQYF,TGTGCCAGCAGCCAAGATTTGGAGCGGGGGGGCGAGGAGACCCAGTACTTC
TRBJ1-1,.,few,TRBV10-1,CASSEFGGAAFF,TGCGCCAGCAGTGAGTTTGGAGGGGCAGCTTTCTTT
TRBJ2-7,TRBD2,.,TRBV11-1,CASSQGLAGYEQYF,TGTGCCAGCAGCCAGGGACTAGCGGGCTACGAGCAGTACTTC
TRBJ1-2,TRBD1,.,TRBV14,CASSPYWEGGWYGYTF,TGTGCCAGCAGCCCCTACTGGGAAGGGGGCTGGTATGGCTACACCTTC
TRBJ2-2,.,.,TRBV27,CASSLYSWTPGPGELFF,TGTGCCAGCAGTTTATATTCTTGGACCCCAGGCCCGGGGGAGCTGTTTTTT
TRBJ2-1,TRBD2,.,TRBV10-3,CAITTSGIHNEQFF,TGTGCCATAACAACTAGCGGGATCCACAATGAGCAGTTCTTC
TRBJ2-1,.,few,TRBV4-2,CASSRGGTSSYNEQFF,TGTGCCAGCAGCCGAGGGGGGACCAGTTCCTACAATGAGCAGTTCTTC
TRBJ1-1,TRBD1,.,TRBV7-6,CASSLVGTGYTEAFF,TGTGCCAGCAGCCTAGTCGGGACAGGGTACACTGAAGCTTTCTTT
TRBJ2-3,TRBD1,.,TRBV19,CASNTSPGQGTDTQYF,TGTGCCAGTAATACCTCGCCGGGACAGGGGACAGATACGCAGTATTTT
TRBJ2-2,.,once,TRBV19,CASSITVSNTGELFF,TGTGCCAGTAGTATAACTGTCTCGAACACCGGGGAGCTGTTTTTT
TRBJ1-1,TRBD1,.,TRBV25-1,CASSEPKGQMNTEAFF,TGTGCCAGCAGTGAGCCCAAGGGACAGATGAACACTGAAGCTTTCTTT
TRBJ1-2,.,.,TRBV5-8,CASSLYPQRGYTF,TGTGCCAGCAGCTTGTACCCCCAACGTGGCTACACCTTC
TRBJ2-3,TRBD1,.,TRBV5-1,CASSLEVGGLGTQYF,TGCGCCAGCAGCTTGGAAGTAGGGGGCCTAGGTACGCAGTATTTT
TRBJ1-5,TRBD1,.,TRBV6-2/TRBV6-3,CASSSLIGTVSNQPQHF,TGTGCCAGCAGTTCTCTGATCGGGACAGTATCCAATCAGCCCCAGCATTTT
TRBJ2-3,.,medium-sized,TRBV2,CASGLGGGPDTQYF,TGTGCCAGCGGGCTGGGTGGGGGTCCTGATACGCAGTATTTT
TRBJ2-7,TRBD2,.,TRBV6-5,CASKAGGHLYEQYF,TGTGCCAGCAAGGCGGGAGGGCACCTTTACGAGCAGTACTTC
TRBJ2-1,.,once,TRBV5-8,CASSPTGTYLYNEQFF,TGTGCCAGCAGCCCTACGGGGACTTACCTCTACAATGAGCAGTTCTTC
TRBJ1-1,TRBD1,once,TRBV9,CASRAGGSMNTEAFF,TGTGCCAGCAGGGCAGGGGGTTCAATGAACACTGAAGCTTTCTTT
TRBJ2-7,TRBD2,.,TRBV27,CASSRTAGGFYEQYF,TGTGCCAGCAGTCGAACAGCGGGAGGGTTCTACGAGCAGTACTTC
TRBJ1-3,TRBD1,few,TRBV29-1,CSAGQGALGNTIYF,TGCAGCGCCGGACAGGGGGCGCTTGGAAACACCATATATTTT
TRBJ2-4,.,few,TRBV10-2,CASSDISKNIQYF,TGCGCCAGCAGTGACATATCCAAAAACATTCAGTACTTC
TRBJ2-1,.,few,TRBV11-3,CASSLNQANNEQFF,TGTGCCAGCAGCTTAAATCAGGCAAACAATGAGCAGTTCTTC
TRBJ2-5,.,.,TRBV12-3/TRBV12-4,CASSLESETQYF,TGTGCCAGCAGTTTAGAGTCGGAGACCCAGTACTTC
TRBJ2-1,.,.,TRBV11-2,CASSTPLGVYEQFF,TGTGCCAGCAGCACACCCCTGGGGGTCTATGAGCAGTTCTTC
TRBJ2-3,TRBD2,.,TRBV5-4,CASSLDLAGGTDTQYF,TGTGCCAGCAGCTTGGATTTAGCGGGGGGGACAGATACGCAGTATTTT
TRBJ1-2,.,.,TRBV19,CASSMGGNYGYTF,TGTGCCAGTAGTATGGGAGGGAACTATGGCTACACCTTC